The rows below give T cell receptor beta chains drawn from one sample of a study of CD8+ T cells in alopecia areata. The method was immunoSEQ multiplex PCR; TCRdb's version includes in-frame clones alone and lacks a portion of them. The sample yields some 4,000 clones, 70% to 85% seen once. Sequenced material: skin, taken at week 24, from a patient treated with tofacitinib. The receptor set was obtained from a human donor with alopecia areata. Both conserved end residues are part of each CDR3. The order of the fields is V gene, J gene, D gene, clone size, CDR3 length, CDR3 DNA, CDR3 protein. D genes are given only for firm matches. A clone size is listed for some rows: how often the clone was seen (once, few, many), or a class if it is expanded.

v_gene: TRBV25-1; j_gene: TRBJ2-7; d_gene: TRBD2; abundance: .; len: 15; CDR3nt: TGTGCCAGCAGTGAGGGGGGAGGCAGGGAGGGCGAGCAGTACTTC; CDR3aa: CASSEGGGREGEQYF
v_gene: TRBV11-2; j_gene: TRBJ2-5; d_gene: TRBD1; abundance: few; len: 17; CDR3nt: TGTGCCAGCAGCGCCAAGGGTCGGACAGGGAGAATGGAGACCCAGTACTTC; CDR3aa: CASSAKGRTGRMETQYF
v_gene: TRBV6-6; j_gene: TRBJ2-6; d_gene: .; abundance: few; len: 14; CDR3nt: TGTGCCAGCAGTCCCTTCTCTGGGGCCAACGTCCTGACTTTC; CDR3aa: CASSPFSGANVLTF
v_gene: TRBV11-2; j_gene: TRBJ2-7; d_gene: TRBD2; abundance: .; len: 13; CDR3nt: TGTGCCAGCAGCTTCAGCGGGGGCTACGAGCAGTACTTC; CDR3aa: CASSFSGGYEQYF
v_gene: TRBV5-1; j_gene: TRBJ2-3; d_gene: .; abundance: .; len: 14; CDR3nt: TGCGCCAGTAGCTTGTTCCAGGGGACAGATACGCAGTATTTT; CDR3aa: CASSLFQGTDTQYF
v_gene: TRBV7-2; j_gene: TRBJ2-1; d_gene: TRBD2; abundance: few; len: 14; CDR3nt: TGTGCCAGCAGCTCCCGGACTAGCGGGGGAGGGCAGTTCTTC; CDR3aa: CASSSRTSGGGQFF
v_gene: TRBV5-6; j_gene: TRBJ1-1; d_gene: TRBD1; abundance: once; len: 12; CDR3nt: TGTGCCAGCAGCCCTGGACAGGGTGAAGCTTTCTTT; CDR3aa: CASSPGQGEAFF
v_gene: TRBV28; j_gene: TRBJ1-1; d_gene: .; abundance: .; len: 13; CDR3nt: TGTGCCAGCAAGAGGGGGTCTTGGACTGAAGCTTTCTTT; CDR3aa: CASKRGSWTEAFF
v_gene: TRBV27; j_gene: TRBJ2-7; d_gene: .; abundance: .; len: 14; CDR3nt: TGTGCCAGCAGTTTAGTTGGGGGGAGCTACGAGCAGTACTTC; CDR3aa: CASSLVGGSYEQYF
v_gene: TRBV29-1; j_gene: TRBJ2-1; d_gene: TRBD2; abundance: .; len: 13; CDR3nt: TGCAGCGGACGCGGGGGGGGGAGGAATGAGCAGTTCTTC; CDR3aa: CSGRGGGRNEQFF
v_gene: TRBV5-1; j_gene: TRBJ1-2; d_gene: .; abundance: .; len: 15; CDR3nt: TGCGCCAGCAGCGGCGGCCGACAGACTAACTATGGCTACACCTTC; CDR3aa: CASSGGRQTNYGYTF
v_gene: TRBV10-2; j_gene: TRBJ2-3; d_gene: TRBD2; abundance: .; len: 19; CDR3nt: TGCGCCAGCAGTGAGCCTAGCGGGGGGGCTGCGATCCGAGGAGATACGCAGTATTTT; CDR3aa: CASSEPSGGAAIRGDTQYF
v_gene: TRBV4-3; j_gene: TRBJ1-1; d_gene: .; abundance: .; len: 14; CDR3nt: TGCGCCAGCAGCCAAGCTCACGGGAACACTGAAGCTTTCTTT; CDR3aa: CASSQAHGNTEAFF
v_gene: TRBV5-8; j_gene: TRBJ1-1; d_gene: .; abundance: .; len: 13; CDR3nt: TGTGCCAGCAGCTTGGATTTGAACACTGAAGCTTTCTTT; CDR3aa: CASSLDLNTEAFF
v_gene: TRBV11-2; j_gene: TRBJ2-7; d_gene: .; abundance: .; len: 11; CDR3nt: TGTGCCAGCAGCTCTACATACGAGCAGTACTTC; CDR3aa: CASSSTYEQYF
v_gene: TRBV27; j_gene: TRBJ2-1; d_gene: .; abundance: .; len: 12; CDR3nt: TGTGCCAGCAGGGGATTACTCAATGAGCAGTTCTTC; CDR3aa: CASRGLLNEQFF
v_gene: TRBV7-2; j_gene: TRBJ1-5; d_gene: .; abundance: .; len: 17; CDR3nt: TGTGCCAGCAGCTTAATCGGGGCGGGGGCTTCGAATCAGCCCCAGCATTTT; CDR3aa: CASSLIGAGASNQPQHF
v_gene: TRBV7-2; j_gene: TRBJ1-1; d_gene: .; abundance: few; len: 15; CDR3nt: TGTGCCAGCAGCCCGGCCCTGTGGGGGAGCCAGGAAGCTTTCTTT; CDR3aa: CASSPALWGSQEAFF
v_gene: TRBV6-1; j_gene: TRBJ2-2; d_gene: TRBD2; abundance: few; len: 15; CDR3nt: TGTGCCAGCACTAGGACTAGCGGGGGGCCCGGGGAGCTGTTTTTT; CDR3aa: CASTRTSGGPGELFF
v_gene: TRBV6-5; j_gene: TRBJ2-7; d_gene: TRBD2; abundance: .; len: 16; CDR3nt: TGTGCCAGCAGTTACTCAGGGACTAGCGGGGGCTACGAGCAGTACTTC; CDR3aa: CASSYSGTSGGYEQYF
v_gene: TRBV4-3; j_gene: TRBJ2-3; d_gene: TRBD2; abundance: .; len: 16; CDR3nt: TGCGCCAGCAGCCAAGATCGGGGGGGCGGCACAGATACGCAGTATTTT; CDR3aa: CASSQDRGGGTDTQYF
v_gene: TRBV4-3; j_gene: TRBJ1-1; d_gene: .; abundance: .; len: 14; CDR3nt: TGCGCCAGCAGCCAAGATCTCCGGGGAACTGAAGCTTTCTTT; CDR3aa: CASSQDLRGTEAFF
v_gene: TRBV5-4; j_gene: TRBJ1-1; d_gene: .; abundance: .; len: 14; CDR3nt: TGTGCCAGCAGCCTATCGTTCCTAGACACTGAAGCTTTCTTT; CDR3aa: CASSLSFLDTEAFF
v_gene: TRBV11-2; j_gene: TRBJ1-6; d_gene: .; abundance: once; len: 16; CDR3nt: TGTGCCAGCAGCTTAGATGAGGAGACTTGGAATTCACCCCTCCACTTT; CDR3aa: CASSLDEETWNSPLHF
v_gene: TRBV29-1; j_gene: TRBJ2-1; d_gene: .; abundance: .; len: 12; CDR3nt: TGCAGCGTTGTCCTCGTGGTGGGGGAGCAGTTCTTC; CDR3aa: CSVVLVVGEQFF
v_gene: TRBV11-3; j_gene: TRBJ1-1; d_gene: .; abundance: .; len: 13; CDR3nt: TGTGCCAGCAGTTCCTACAGGGAATCCGAAGCTTTCTTT; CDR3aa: CASSSYRESEAFF
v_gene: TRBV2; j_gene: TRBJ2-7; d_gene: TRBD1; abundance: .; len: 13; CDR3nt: TGTGCCAGCAGTGTTAGGGACAGGAGCGAGCAGTACTTC; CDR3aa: CASSVRDRSEQYF
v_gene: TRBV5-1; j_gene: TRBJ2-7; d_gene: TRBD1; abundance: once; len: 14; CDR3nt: TGCGCCAGCAAATCCGGGACAGGGTTCTACGAGCAGTACTTC; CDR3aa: CASKSGTGFYEQYF
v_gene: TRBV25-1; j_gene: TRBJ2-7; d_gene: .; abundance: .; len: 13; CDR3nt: TGTGCCAGCAGCGCAAGAAGGGGGGACGAGCAGTACTTC; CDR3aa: CASSARRGDEQYF
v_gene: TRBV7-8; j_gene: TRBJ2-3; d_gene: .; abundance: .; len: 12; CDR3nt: TGTGCCAGCAGTAGGGAGGCAGATACGCAGTATTTT; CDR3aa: CASSREADTQYF
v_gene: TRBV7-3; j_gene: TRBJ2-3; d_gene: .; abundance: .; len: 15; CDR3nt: TGTGCCAGCAGCTCCCCCGGCCCGGGGCAAAGTACGCAGTATTTT; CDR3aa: CASSSPGPGQSTQYF
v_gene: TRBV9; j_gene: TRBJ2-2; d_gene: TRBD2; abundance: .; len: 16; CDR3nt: TGTGCCAGCAGCCCACTTCCCGGGGGGGTATCCGGGGAGCTGTTTTTT; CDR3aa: CASSPLPGGVSGELFF
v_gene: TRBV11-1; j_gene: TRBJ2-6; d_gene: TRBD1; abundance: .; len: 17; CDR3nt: TGTGCCAGCAGCCCGGGACAGGGGAGGTCTGGGGCCAACGTCCTGACTTTC; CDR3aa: CASSPGQGRSGANVLTF
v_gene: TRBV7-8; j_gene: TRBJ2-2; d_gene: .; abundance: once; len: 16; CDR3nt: TGTGCCAGCAGCCCCCGCCAGGGGAGAAGGACCGGGGAGCTGTTTTTT; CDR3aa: CASSPRQGRRTGELFF
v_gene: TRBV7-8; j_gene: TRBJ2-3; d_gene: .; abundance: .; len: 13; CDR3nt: TGTGCCAGCAGCCCTGGGGAAAAAGATACGCAGTATTTT; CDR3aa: CASSPGEKDTQYF
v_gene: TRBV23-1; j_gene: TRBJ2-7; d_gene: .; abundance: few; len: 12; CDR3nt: TGCGCCAGCAGTCAATCCGTCTACGAGCAGTACTTC; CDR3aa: CASSQSVYEQYF
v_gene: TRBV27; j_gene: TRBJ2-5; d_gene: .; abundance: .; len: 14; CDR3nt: TGTGCCAGCAGTTTATCCAGGACAGAGGAGACCCAGTACTTC; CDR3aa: CASSLSRTEETQYF
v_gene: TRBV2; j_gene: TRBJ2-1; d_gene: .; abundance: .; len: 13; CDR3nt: TGTGCCAGCAGGGACCGAGGGCCAGGGAGGCAGTTCTTC; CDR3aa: CASRDRGPGRQFF
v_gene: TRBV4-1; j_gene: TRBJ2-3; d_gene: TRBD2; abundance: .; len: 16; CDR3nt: TGCGCCAGCAGCCGCGGACTAGCGGGGATACCAGATACGCAGTATTTT; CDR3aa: CASSRGLAGIPDTQYF
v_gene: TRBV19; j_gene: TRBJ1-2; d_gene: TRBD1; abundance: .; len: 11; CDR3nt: TGTGCCACAAACAGGGGATATGGCTACACCTTC; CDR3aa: CATNRGYGYTF
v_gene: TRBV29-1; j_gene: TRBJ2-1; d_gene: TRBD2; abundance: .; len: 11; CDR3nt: TGCAGCGTTCCTAGCGGAGATGAGCAGTTCTTC; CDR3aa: CSVPSGDEQFF
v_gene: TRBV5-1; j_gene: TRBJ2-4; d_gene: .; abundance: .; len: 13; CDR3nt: TGCGCCAGCAGCCCCGGCCTGGAAAACATTCAGTACTTC; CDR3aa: CASSPGLENIQYF
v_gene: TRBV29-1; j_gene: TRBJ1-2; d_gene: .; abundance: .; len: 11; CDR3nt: TGCAGCGGGATAGGAGACTATGGCTACACCTTC; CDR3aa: CSGIGDYGYTF
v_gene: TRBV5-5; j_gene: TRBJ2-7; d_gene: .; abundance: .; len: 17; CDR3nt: TGTGCCAGCAGCTTGCTTCCCTCCCAAGTTTTTTACTCCGAGCAGTACTTC; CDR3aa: CASSLLPSQVFYSEQYF